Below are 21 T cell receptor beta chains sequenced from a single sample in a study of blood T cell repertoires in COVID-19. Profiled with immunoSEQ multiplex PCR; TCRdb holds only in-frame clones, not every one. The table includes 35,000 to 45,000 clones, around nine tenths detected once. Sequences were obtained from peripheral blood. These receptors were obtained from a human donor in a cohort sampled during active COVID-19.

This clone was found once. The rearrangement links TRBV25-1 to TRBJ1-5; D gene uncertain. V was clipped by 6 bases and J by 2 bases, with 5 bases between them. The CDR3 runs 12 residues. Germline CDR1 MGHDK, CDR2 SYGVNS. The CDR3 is CASRAGNQPQHF. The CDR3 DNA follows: TGTGCCAGCAGGGCAGGCAATCAGCCCCAGCATTTT.

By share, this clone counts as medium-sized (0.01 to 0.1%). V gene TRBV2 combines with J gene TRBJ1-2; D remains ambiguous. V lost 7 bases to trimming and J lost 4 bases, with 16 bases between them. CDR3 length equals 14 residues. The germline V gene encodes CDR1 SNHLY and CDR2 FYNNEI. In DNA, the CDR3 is TGTGCCAGCACGCCGGGTTGGCAGATCTATGGCTACACCTTC. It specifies CASTPGWQIYGYTF.

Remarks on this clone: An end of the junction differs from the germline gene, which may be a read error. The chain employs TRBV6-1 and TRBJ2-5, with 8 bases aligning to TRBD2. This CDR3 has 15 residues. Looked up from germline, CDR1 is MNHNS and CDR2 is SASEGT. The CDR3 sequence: CASREGGTRGETQYF. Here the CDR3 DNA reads TGTGCCAGCAGGGAAGGGGGGACTAGGGGTGAGACCCAGTACTTC.

CDR3 nucleotides: TGTGCCAGCTCACCTTACAGGGGGCGCCCCGATGGCTACACCTTC. Translated: CASSPYRGRPDGYTF. The chain uses TRBV18 and TRBJ1-2, with 9 nucleotides matching TRBD1. CDR1 and CDR2 from the germline V gene are KGHSH and LQKENI. The CDR3 contains 15 residues. J was trimmed by 6 bases and V by 3 bases; bases with no gene match: 8.

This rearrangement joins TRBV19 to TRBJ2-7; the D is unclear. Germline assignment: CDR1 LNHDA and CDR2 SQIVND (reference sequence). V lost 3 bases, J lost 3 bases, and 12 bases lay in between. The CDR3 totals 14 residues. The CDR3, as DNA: TGTGCCAGTAGTATCGCGGTAGTTGGCTACGAGCAGTACTTC. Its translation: CASSIAVVGYEQYF.

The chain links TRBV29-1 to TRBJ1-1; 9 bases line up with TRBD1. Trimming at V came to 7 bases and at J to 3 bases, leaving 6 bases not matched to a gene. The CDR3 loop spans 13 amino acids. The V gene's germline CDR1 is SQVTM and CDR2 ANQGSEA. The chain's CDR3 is CSADRGIYTEAFF. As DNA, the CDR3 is TGCAGCGCCGACAGGGGGATTTACACTGAAGCTTTCTTT.

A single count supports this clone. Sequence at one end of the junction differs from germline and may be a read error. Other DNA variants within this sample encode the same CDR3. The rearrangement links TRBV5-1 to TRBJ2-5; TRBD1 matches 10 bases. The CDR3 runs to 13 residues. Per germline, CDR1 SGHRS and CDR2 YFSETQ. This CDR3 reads CASSFGTGETQYF. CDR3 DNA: TGCGCCAGCAGCTTCGGGACAGGGGAGACTCAGTACTTC. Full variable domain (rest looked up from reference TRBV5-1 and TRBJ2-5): KAGVTQTPRYLIKTRGQQVTLSCSPISGHRSVSWYQQTPGQGLQFLFEYFSETQRNKGNFPGRFSGRQFSNSRSEMNVSTLELGDSALYLCASSFGTGETQYFGPGTRLLVL.

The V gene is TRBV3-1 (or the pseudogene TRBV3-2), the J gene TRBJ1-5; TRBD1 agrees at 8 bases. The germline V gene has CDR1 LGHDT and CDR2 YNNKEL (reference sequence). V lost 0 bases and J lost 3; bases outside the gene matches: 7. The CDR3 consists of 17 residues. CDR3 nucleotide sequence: TGTGCCAGCAGCCAAGATGGGGGCAGGGGGCTCAATCAGCCCCAGCATTTT. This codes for CASSQDGGRGLNQPQHF.

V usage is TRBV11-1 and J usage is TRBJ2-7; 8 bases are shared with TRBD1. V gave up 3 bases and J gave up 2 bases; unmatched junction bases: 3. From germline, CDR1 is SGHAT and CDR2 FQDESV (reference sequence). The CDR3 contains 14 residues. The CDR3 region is CASSFDRGAYEQYF. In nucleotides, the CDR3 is TGTGCCAGCAGCTTCGACAGGGGAGCCTACGAGCAGTACTTC.

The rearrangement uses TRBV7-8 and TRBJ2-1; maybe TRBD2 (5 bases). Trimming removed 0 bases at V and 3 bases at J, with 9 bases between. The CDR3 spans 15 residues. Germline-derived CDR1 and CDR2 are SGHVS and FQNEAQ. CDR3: CASSLAPDYYNEQFF. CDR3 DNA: TGTGCCAGCAGCTTAGCCCCCGACTACTACAATGAGCAGTTCTTC.

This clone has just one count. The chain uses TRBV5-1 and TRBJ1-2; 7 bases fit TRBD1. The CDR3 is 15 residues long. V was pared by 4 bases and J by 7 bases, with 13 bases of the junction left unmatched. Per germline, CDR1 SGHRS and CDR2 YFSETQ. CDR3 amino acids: CASSLGQNLLGGYTF. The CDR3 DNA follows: TGCGCCAGCAGCCTGGGACAGAACCTTCTTGGTGGCTACACCTTC.

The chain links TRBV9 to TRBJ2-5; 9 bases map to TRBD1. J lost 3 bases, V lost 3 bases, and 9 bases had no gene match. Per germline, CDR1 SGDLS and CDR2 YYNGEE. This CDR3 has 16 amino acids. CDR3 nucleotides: TGTGCCAGCAGCGCAAGACCGGGACAGGGAGAAGAGACCCAGTACTTC. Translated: CASSARPGQGEETQYF.

CDR3 loop: CASSYRGEGYTF. The CDR3 DNA is TGTGCCAGCAGTTACAGGGGAGAGGGCTACACCTTC. The rearrangement uses TRBV27 and TRBJ1-2, with 7 bases matching TRBD1. With V trimmed by 4 bases and J by 8 bases, 4 bases remained unmatched. CDR1 is MNHEY, CDR2 SMNVEV, per germline (reference sequence). The CDR3 runs to 12 residues.

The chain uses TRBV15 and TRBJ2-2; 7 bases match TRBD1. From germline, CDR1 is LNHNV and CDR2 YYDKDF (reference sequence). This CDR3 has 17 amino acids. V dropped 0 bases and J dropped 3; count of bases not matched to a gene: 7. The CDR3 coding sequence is TGTGCCACCAGCAGAGATGCGAGGGGGCGCGACACCGGGGAGCTGTTTTTT. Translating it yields CATSRDARGRDTGELFF.

The CDR3 DNA is TGCGCCAGCAGCTTGGCCCCCGGACAAACGAACACTGAAGCTTTCTTT. Amino acids: CASSLAPGQTNTEAFF. The chain links TRBV5-1 to TRBJ1-1, with a possible D match to TRBD1 (5 bases). This CDR3 contains 16 residues. Germline CDR1 is SGHRS and CDR2 is YFSETQ. Trimming removed 0 bases at V and 1 base at J, with 13 bases between. Full variable domain (remainder filled in from reference TRBV5-1 and TRBJ1-1): KAGVTQTPRYLIKTRGQQVTLSCSPISGHRSVSWYQQTPGQGLQFLFEYFSETQRNKGNFPGRFSGRQFSNSRSEMNVSTLELGDSALYLCASSLAPGQTNTEAFFGQGTRLTVV.

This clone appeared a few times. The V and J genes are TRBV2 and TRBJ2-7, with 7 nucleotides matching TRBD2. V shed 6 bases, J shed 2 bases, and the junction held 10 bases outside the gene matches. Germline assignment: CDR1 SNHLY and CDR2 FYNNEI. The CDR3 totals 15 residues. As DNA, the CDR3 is TGTGCCAGCAGGCTAGGACGGGAGGCCCCCTACGAGCAGTACTTC. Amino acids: CASRLGREAPYEQYF.

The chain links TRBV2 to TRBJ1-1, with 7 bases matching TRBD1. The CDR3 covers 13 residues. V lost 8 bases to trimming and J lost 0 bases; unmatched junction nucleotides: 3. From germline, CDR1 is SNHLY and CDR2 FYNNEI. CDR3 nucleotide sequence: TGTGCCAGCGGCAGGGGGGTGAACACTGAAGCTTTCTTT. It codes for CASGRGVNTEAFF.

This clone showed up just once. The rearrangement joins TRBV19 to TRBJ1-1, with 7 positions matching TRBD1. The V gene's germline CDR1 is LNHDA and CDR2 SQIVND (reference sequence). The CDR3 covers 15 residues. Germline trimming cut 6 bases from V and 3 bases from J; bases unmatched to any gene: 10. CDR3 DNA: TGTGCCAGTAGCCTCTTAGAGGGGGCGGACACTGAAGCTTTCTTT. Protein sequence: CASSLLEGADTEAFF.

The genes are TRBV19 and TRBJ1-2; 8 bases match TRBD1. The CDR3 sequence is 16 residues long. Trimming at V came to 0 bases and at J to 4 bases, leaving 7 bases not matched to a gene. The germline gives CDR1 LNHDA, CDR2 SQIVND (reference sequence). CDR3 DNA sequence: TGTGCCAGTAGTATAGATCAGGGGGCGCGCAGCTATGGCTACACCTTC. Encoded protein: CASSIDQGARSYGYTF.

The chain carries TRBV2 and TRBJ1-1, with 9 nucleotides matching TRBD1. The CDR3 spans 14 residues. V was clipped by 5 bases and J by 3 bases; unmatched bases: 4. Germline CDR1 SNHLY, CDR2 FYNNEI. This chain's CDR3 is CASSWNRGHTEAFF. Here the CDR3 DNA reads TGTGCCAGCAGTTGGAACAGGGGGCACACTGAAGCTTTCTTT.

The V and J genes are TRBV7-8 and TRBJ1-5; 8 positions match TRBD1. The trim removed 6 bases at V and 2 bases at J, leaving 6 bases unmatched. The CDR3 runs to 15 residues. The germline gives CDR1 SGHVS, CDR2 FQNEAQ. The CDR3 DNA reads TGTGCCAGCAGTTTGGACAGGGAGCGCAATCAGCCCCAGCATTTT. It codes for CASSLDRERNQPQHF.